This T cell receptor (beta chain) appears in the sequencing data of a study of CD8 T cells in ankylosing spondylitis. Study-wide results and caveats: In ankylosing spondylitis blood, a motif of about 8 highly homologous TCR beta variants appeared characteristic.

TCRdb re-called the 5' RACE reads through MiXCR, storing one row per CDR3 protein. The repertoire includes around 540,000 distinct CDR3 sequences, roughly 13% of them detected once, and about 6.5% sits in the top ten. This clonotype appeared a few times. Antigen specificity is unknown. Germline lookup yields CDR1 MNHEY and CDR2 SMNVEV (reference sequence). This CDR3 spans 14 amino acids. V gave up 5 bases and J gave up 6 bases; unmatched junction bases: 3. Sequenced sample: blood, either unsorted or a sorted T cell fraction (not recorded which). This TCR was recovered from a male donor with ankylosing spondylitis. V is TRBV27 and J is TRBJ2-7; TRBD2 matches at 14 bases. The CDR3 spells CASSQGLAGAEQYF. CDR3 coding DNA: TGTGCCAGCAGTCAGGGACTAGCGGGAGCCGAGCAGTACTTC.